This is a list of T cell receptor beta chains from one sample in a study of shared clonotypes between healthy human individuals. TCRdb's table, derived via immunoSEQ multiplex PCR, lists solely in-frame clones and lacks some. Among 2,500,000 or so clones, around 90% were seen once, and the ten largest hold 0.37%. The sequenced sample was naive CD4+ T cells from PBMCs. These receptors were collected from a man younger than 30 in good health. Some clones in this sample may be carry-over from other donors' samples. Both conserved end residues are part of each CDR3. A D gene is named only where the DNA matches it firmly. Rows may omit the clone size; those that give it use once, few, many or a size class.

V gene,D gene,J gene,clone size,CDR3 protein,CDR3 DNA
TRBV5-1,TRBD2,TRBJ2-3,NA,CASSYGTSGRGDTQYF,TGCGCCAGCAGCTACGGGACTAGCGGGAGGGGAGATACGCAGTATTTT
TRBV10-3,NA,TRBJ1-2,NA,CAISEDSVDGYTF,TGTGCCATCAGTGAGGACTCCGTGGATGGCTACACCTTC
TRBV27,TRBD2,TRBJ2-1,NA,CASSVSPGTSGRLKYNEQFF,TGTGCCAGCAGTGTTTCACCCGGGACTAGCGGGAGGTTAAAATACAATGAGCAGTTCTTC
TRBV10-3,TRBD1,TRBJ2-1,NA,CAISESGGGEQFF,TGTGCCATCAGTGAGTCAGGGGGCGGTGAGCAGTTCTTC
TRBV7-2,NA,TRBJ1-2,few,CASSLGGNYGYTF,TGTGCCAGCAGCTTAGGAGGTAACTATGGCTACACCTTC
TRBV19,TRBD1,TRBJ2-7,NA,CASSITGTGGYEQYF,TGTGCCAGTAGTATCACCGGGACAGGGGGGTACGAGCAGTACTTC
TRBV7-9,NA,TRBJ1-3,NA,CASSLVQGRSGNTIYF,TGTGCCAGCAGCTTAGTTCAGGGGCGCTCTGGAAACACCATATATTTT
TRBV28,NA,TRBJ1-2,NA,CASSLDDEDGYTF,TGTGCCAGCAGTTTAGACGACGAGGATGGCTACACCTTC
TRBV5-4,TRBD2,TRBJ2-7,once,CASSNQGTSGSYEQYF,TGTGCCAGCAGCAACCAAGGGACTAGCGGGTCCTACGAGCAGTACTTC
TRBV5-4,TRBD1,TRBJ1-1,NA,CASSLAGGTGWTEAFF,TGTGCCAGCAGCTTGGCCGGTGGGACAGGGTGGACTGAAGCTTTCTTT
TRBV9,NA,TRBJ2-3,NA,CASSVTRSTDTQYF,TGTGCCAGCAGCGTTACCCGATCCACAGATACGCAGTATTTT
TRBV6-5,NA,TRBJ2-7,NA,CASSYSGHTYEQYF,TGTGCCAGCAGTTACTCGGGACATACCTACGAGCAGTACTTC
TRBV30,TRBD1,TRBJ2-5,once,CAWRRQGREETQYF,TGTGCCTGGAGAAGACAGGGACGGGAAGAGACCCAGTACTTC
TRBV6-6,NA,TRBJ2-5,NA,CASSSQGSIGETQYF,TGTGCCAGCAGTTCACAGGGTTCCATCGGAGAGACCCAGTACTTC
TRBV5-6,NA,TRBJ2-5,NA,CASSLGVGGPRETQYF,TGTGCCAGCAGCTTGGGTGTGGGGGGACCACGGGAGACCCAGTACTTC
TRBV6-5,NA,TRBJ1-1,NA,CASSYSWGLMNTEAFF,TGTGCCAGCAGTTACTCGTGGGGACTTATGAACACTGAAGCTTTCTTT
TRBV11-2,NA,TRBJ2-2,NA,CASRGWVDRGQLFF,TGTGCCAGCAGGGGGTGGGTGGACAGAGGGCAACTGTTTTTT
TRBV29-1,TRBD2,TRBJ2-3,NA,CSVEGASGSGTDTQYF,TGCAGCGTTGAAGGGGCTAGCGGGAGTGGTACAGATACGCAGTATTTT
TRBV30,NA,TRBJ1-5,NA,CAWSVPGGNQPQHF,TGTGCCTGGAGTGTACCGGGGGGCAATCAGCCCCAGCATTTT
TRBV5-1,TRBD2,TRBJ2-7,NA,CASSPQPGLAGLTYEQYF,TGCGCCAGCAGCCCACAGCCGGGACTAGCGGGACTTACCTACGAGCAGTACTTC
TRBV5-4,NA,TRBJ2-5,NA,CASSLQGTPETQYF,TGTGCCAGCAGCTTGCAGGGAACCCCAGAGACCCAGTACTTC
TRBV27,NA,TRBJ1-4,NA,CASSLGFPTNEKLFF,TGTGCCAGCAGCCTAGGGTTCCCAACTAATGAAAAACTGTTTTTT
TRBV19,TRBD2,TRBJ2-5,NA,CASSIVGGRTETQYF,TGTGCCAGTAGTATAGTTGGCGGGAGGACAGAGACCCAGTACTTC
TRBV14,NA,TRBJ2-2,NA,CASSPDWQRRELFF,TGTGCCAGCAGCCCGGACTGGCAGAGGCGGGAGCTGTTTTTT
TRBV10-2,TRBD2,TRBJ2-7,once,CASSGPEREGSYEQYF,TGCGCCAGCAGTGGACCCGAGCGGGAGGGCTCCTACGAGCAGTACTTC
TRBV6-1,NA,TRBJ2-2,NA,CASTKVRGAGELFF,TGTGCCAGCACCAAGGTTAGGGGCGCCGGGGAGCTGTTTTTT
TRBV7-8,TRBD1,TRBJ1-3,NA,CASSLADRGGNTIYF,TGTGCCAGCAGCTTAGCGGACAGGGGTGGAAACACCATATATTTT
TRBV28,NA,TRBJ2-3,NA,CASSPRGWGDTDTQYF,TGTGCCAGCAGTCCCAGGGGGTGGGGGGACACAGATACGCAGTATTTT
TRBV11-2,NA,TRBJ2-7,NA,CASSLVIAKYEQYF,TGTGCCAGCAGCTTAGTGATAGCCAAGTACGAGCAGTACTTC